The next 19 T cell receptor beta chains were all read from a single sample in a study of long-term antiretroviral therapy in people with HIV. immunoSEQ v3.0 was run at survey level. Profiled with immunoSEQ multiplex PCR; TCRdb holds only in-frame clones, not every one. The sample shows 30,000 to 35,000 clones, approximately 83% of them seen only once. This specimen consisted of unsorted PBMCs, obtained 0.8 years before starting antiretroviral therapy. These receptors were collected from a young man with HIV.

The chain joins TRBV6-6 to TRBJ1-1; possibly TRBD1 for D (6 bases). The germline V gene encodes CDR1 MNHNY and CDR2 SVGAGI (reference sequence). V lost 0 bases and J lost 4, with 12 bases in between. This CDR3 contains 15 residues. The CDR3 protein is CASSYSGGSSTEAFF. In DNA form, the CDR3 reads TGTGCCAGCAGTTACTCAGGGGGTTCATCCACTGAAGCTTTCTTT.

The chain links TRBV4-3 to TRBJ1-2, with 7 positions matching TRBD1. This CDR3 has 14 residues. J was trimmed by 14 bases and V by 2 bases; bases with no gene match: 14. Looked up from germline, CDR1 is LGHNA and CDR2 is YSLEER. This CDR3 reads CASSQSTGPIVGTF. CDR3 DNA: TGCGCCAGCAGCCAATCGACAGGGCCTATCGTAGGGACCTTC.

The rearrangement joins TRBV6-1 to TRBJ2-2; 8 bases are a match to TRBD1. This CDR3 has 13 amino acids. With 6 bases clipped from V and 4 bases from J, the junction kept 1 base outside the gene matches. The germline CDR1 and CDR2 sequences are MNHNS and SASEGT. The CDR3: CASRTGVTGELFF. The DNA of the CDR3 is TGTGCCAGCAGGACAGGGGTCACCGGGGAGCTGTTTTTT.

V gene TRBV29-1 combines with J gene TRBJ2-7; either TRBD1 or TRBD2 may supply D (5 bases each). The CDR3 extends over 12 amino acids. Germline CDR1 reads SQVTM; CDR2 reads ANQGSEA. V dropped 8 bases and J dropped 2 bases, with 13 bases sitting between them. The CDR3: CSTRTGPYEQYF. The CDR3 DNA reads TGCAGCACGCGGACGGGGCCCTACGAGCAGTACTTC.

This clone was observed a few times. The gene calls are TRBV5-1 and TRBJ1-1; D gene unclear. The germline V and J ends were trimmed by 4 bases and 0 bases, with 10 bases remaining between them. The germline V gene encodes CDR1 SGHRS and CDR2 YFSETQ. The CDR3 sequence is 14 residues long. The CDR3 bases are TGCGCCAGCAGCGATGACACACTGAACACTGAAGCTTTCTTT. This codes for CASSDDTLNTEAFF.

In DNA form, the CDR3 reads TGTGCCATCAGTGAGACCGGTGGGGAGACCCAGTACTTC. Its protein is CAISETGGETQYF. This chain connects TRBV10-3 to TRBJ2-5; no reliable D call. CDR1 and CDR2 (germline): ENHRY, SYGVKD. Trimming removed 2 bases at V and 5 bases at J, with 9 bases between. The CDR3 sequence is 13 residues long.

V gene TRBV5-1 combines with J gene TRBJ2-1, with D possibly TRBD1 on 6 matching bases. Trimming took off 4 bases at V and 6 bases at J, with 11 bases between the two ends. The CDR3 has 13 residues. CDR1 and CDR2 (germline): SGHRS, YFSETQ. The CDR3 nucleotides read TGCGCCAGCAGCGGGGACACCCTCAATGAGCAGTTCTTC. As protein: CASSGDTLNEQFF. The full variable domain, in which reference TRBV5-1 and TRBJ2-1 provide the parts outside the CDR3, is KAGVTQTPRYLIKTRGQQVTLSCSPISGHRSVSWYQQTPGQGLQFLFEYFSETQRNKGNFPGRFSGRQFSNSRSEMNVSTLELGDSALYLCASSGDTLNEQFFGPGTRLTVL.

The table lists this clone with a count of one. The J gene is TRBJ2-7, the V gene TRBV5-6, with 7 bases lining up with TRBD1. This CDR3 comprises 13 residues. Germline trimming cut 5 bases from V and 3 bases from J; bases unmatched to any gene: 5. CDR1 is SGHDT and CDR2 is YYEEEE in the germline V gene. CDR3 amino acids: CASSSGTDYEQYF. In nucleotides, the CDR3 is TGTGCCAGCAGTTCCGGGACAGACTACGAGCAGTACTTC.

This sequence joins TRBV10-3 and TRBJ2-3; the D is unclear. Trimming removed 8 bases from V and 0 bases from J, with 6 bases in between. Germline V lookup: CDR1 ENHRY, CDR2 SYGVKD. This CDR3 region has 12 residues. The CDR3 region has the DNA TGTGCCATCGGACGAAGCACAGATACGCAGTATTTT. Its translation is CAIGRSTDTQYF.

This clone was observed once. The chain has TRBV10-3 and TRBJ2-5, with TRBD2 as a possible D gene (5 bases). Trimming removed 8 bases at V and 2 bases at J, with 12 bases between. The V gene's germline CDR1 is ENHRY and CDR2 SYGVKD. This CDR3 is 13 amino acids long. The CDR3, as DNA: TGTGCCATCGGCGGACTGAAACAAGAGACCCAGTACTTC. Encoded protein: CAIGGLKQETQYF.

This clone came up once. The rearrangement joins TRBV6-6 to TRBJ2-5; 9 bases map to TRBD2. The CDR3 extends over 16 amino acids. The germline V gene has CDR1 MNHNY and CDR2 SVGAGI (reference sequence). J lost 3 bases, V lost 2 bases, and 7 bases had no gene match. CDR3 sequence (DNA): TGTGCCAGCAGTTACATGACTAGCGGCAACGAAGAGACCCAGTACTTC. This gives the protein CASSYMTSGNEETQYF.

This chain links TRBV19 with TRBJ1-5; no clear D gene. The CDR3 covers 13 residues. The germline gives CDR1 LNHDA, CDR2 SQIVND (reference sequence). Trimming took 5 bases from V and 7 from J, leaving 12 bases between them. The CDR3 sequence is CASSFGVYQPQHF. In DNA form, the CDR3 reads TGTGCCAGTAGTTTTGGGGTCTACCAGCCCCAGCATTTT.

This chain joins TRBV4-2 and TRBJ2-1; TRBD2 might be the D (7 bases). The CDR3 length is 15 residues. The V end lost 4 bases, the J end lost 5 bases, and 15 bases lay between the germline ends. CDR1 and CDR2 from the germline V gene are LGHNA and YNFKEQ. The CDR3 bases are TGTGCCAGCAGCCCTATGGGGGGGCCGAACAATGAGCAGTTCTTC. Translating it yields CASSPMGGPNNEQFF.

This chain links TRBV6-1 with TRBJ2-7; D is possibly TRBD2 (6 bases). The V gene lost 5 bases and the J gene lost 6 bases, with 14 bases spanning the gap. CDR3 length: 13 residues. Germline values: CDR1 MNHNS, CDR2 SASEGT. In DNA, the CDR3 is TGTGCCAGCAGTTTTATTAGGGGAGGCGAGCAGTACTTC. Protein product: CASSFIRGGEQYF.

The V gene is TRBV19, the J gene TRBJ1-5; D remains unclear. This CDR3 has 15 residues. Looked up from germline, CDR1 is LNHDA and CDR2 is SQIVND (reference sequence). V was pared by 5 bases and J by 1 base, with 12 bases between. Here the CDR3 reads CASSYDMGSNQPQHF. The CDR3 nucleotides are TGTGCCAGTAGTTACGATATGGGAAGCAATCAGCCCCAGCATTTT.

The chain couples TRBV28 to TRBJ1-6; D is uncertain. Trimming took 6 bases from V and 2 from J, leaving 8 bases between them. Germline CDR1 is MDHEN and CDR2 is SYDVKM. The CDR3 extends over 14 amino acids. The CDR3 DNA reads as TGTGCCAGCAGGTGGAGTCCCTATAATTCACCCCTCCACTTT. Its protein product is CASRWSPYNSPLHF.

The genes are TRBV19 and TRBJ1-2, with TRBD1 as a possible D gene (5 bases). This CDR3 is built from 11 residues. The germline V gene encodes CDR1 LNHDA and CDR2 SQIVND (reference sequence). Between the trimmed V and J ends, which lost 9 bases and 4 bases, there was a span of 9 bases. CDR3 coding DNA: TGTGCCAGCACGAGGGGCTATGGCTACACCTTC. It specifies CASTRGYGYTF.

The rearrangement uses TRBV13 and TRBJ2-2; tentative D call: TRBD2 (6 bases). The CDR3 consists of 13 residues. Trimming left V 8 bases short and J 0 bases short, with 7 bases between. CDR1 PRHDT and CDR2 FYEKMQ come from the germline V gene (reference sequence). CDR3 region: CASPGANTGELFF. In DNA form, the CDR3 reads TGTGCCAGCCCGGGGGCGAACACCGGGGAGCTGTTTTTT. Filled out from reference TRBV13 and TRBJ2-2, the complete variable domain reads AAGVIQSPRHLIKEKRETATLKCYPIPRHDTVYWYQQGPGQDPQFLISFYEKMQSDKGSIPDRFSAQQFSDYHSELNMSSLELGDSALYFCASPGANTGELFFGEGSRLTVL.

The chain uses TRBV5-1 and TRBJ2-3, with D perhaps matching TRBD1 (6 bases). The CDR3 contains 14 residues. From germline, CDR1 is SGHRS and CDR2 YFSETQ. Trimming stripped 4 bases from V and 5 bases from J, with 14 bases between. CDR3 sequence (DNA): TGCGCCAGCAGCCCGAGGACAGCCGAAGATACGCAGTATTTT. It translates to CASSPRTAEDTQYF.